This TCR beta chain was found in a study of blood T cell repertoires in COVID-19. Overall study: Sites in the United States, Italy and Spain provided acute and convalescent COVID-19 samples. From T cells, B-cell-depleted T cells, or PBMCs came the material, which was cDNA or gDNA.

Looked up from germline, CDR1 is MNHEY and CDR2 is SMNVEV (reference sequence). CDR3 size: 16 residues. Trimming removed 1 base from V and 1 base from J, with 13 bases in between. In the original workflow: How many nucleated cells were present was estimated from reference gene primer amplification. Assay used: immunoSEQ multiplex PCR; TCRdb lists only in-frame clones, some missing. V, J and clone size are those of that table, while D and trimming were read from the DNA. This sample carries fewer than 350,000 clones, roughly 90% of them seen once, and the ten largest clones take 0.8% to 1%. The chain recombines TRBV27 with TRBJ2-5, with D perhaps matching TRBD2 (5 bases). Sequencing was carried out using PBMCs or T cells enriched from blood (not recorded which). The receptor was derived from a woman between 25 and 40 years old who had recovered from COVID-19. As DNA, the CDR3 is TGTGCCAGCAGTTTATTGACGGGATTGGGCCAAGAGACCCAGTACTTC. Amino acid sequence: CASSLLTGLGQETQYF.